This T cell receptor beta chain was identified in a study of T cells in Graves' hyperthyroidism and ophthalmopathy (dated by TCRdb to between 2018 and 2021). General notes on the study: Peripheral blood samples were taken at the time of initial diagnosis, prior to any treatment. To identify distinguishing TCR V-J signatures, a discovery cohort of about 100 patients was used, comprising roughly 45 with Graves' ophthalmopathy and approximately 57 with stable Graves' hyperthyroidism. Prospective prediction of ophthalmopathy was tested in an independent validation cohort consisting of about 19 hyperthyroidism patients and approximately 16 patients who later progressed to ophthalmopathy. For training and testing, the 80 to 100 patients in the discovery cohort were randomly divided in a 7:3 ratio. The study also compared thyroid tissue and blood T-cell repertoires from several Graves' hyperthyroidism patients. Following sampling, methimazole starting at 30 mg daily was given to hyperthyroidism patients, and high-dose intravenous methylprednisolone was given to ophthalmopathy patients. TCR Vbeta CDR3 sequencing of roughly 140 peripheral blood samples (43 ophthalmopathy, approximately 80 hyperthyroidism and 17 progressor patients) is reported in the paper.

In the ophthalmopathy patients, disease was moderately to severely active, with a Clinical Activity Score of 3 or more, a NOSPECS grade of 4 or more, and a duration of less than 3 months. Exclusion was applied to patients with uncontrolled infections, other autoimmune diseases, pregnancy or lactation. Diagnoses relied on clinical symptoms, serum thyroxine and TRAb, thyroid ultrasound and orbital computed tomography. PBMCs were isolated from approximately 10 ml of fresh peripheral blood by Ficoll-Paque density gradient centrifugation. Total RNA was extracted with Trizol reagent, and quality was checked on an Agilent 2100 Bioanalyzer. In the germline V gene (reference sequence), CDR1 corresponds to LNHNV and CDR2 to YYDKDF. V loses 5 bases at its end and J loses 2 bases; junction bases beyond the gene matches: 11. From its cysteine to its phenylalanine, the CDR3 spans 17 amino acids. The CDR3 DNA has 51 bases and is translated from base 1.

This clonotype was picked up many times. The clone's antigen remains unknown. Base-call qualities are not available, and no considerably larger clone is one nucleotide away. On the study overall, not on this receptor specifically: A model built on a 13 V-J signature distinguished ophthalmopathy from stable hyperthyroidism, reaching around 87% sensitivity and around 81% specificity in cross-validation and 80%/75% in testing. Most expanded thyroid clonotypes (frequency above 0.001) were also found in blood, which suggests that blood repertoires may mirror thyroid immune responses. No statistical method was used to fix the sample size in advance, and group allocation was not hidden from the investigators. In validation, progression to ophthalmopathy was predicted by the model with nearly 71% sensitivity and 72% to 85% specificity, a median of roughly 6 months before onset.

Amplification of TCR beta CDR3 regions was carried out from RNA transcripts. The TCR CDR3 was subjected to a first round of RT-PCR using the HTBI primer set and the Qiagen OneStep RT-PCR kit. A second multiplex PCR round built the libraries, followed by size selection and purification. Paired-end sequencing of the libraries was performed with 100 bp reads on an Illumina HiSeq2000. The paper's processing steps were these. SOAPnuke was used to process the raw data, removing reads that contained adapters or uncalled bases, had a mean Phred below 15, or lacked an exact match to the constant primer or identifier. COPE v1.2.5 was used to merge the high-quality paired reads, and each unique nucleotide sequence was defined as a clonotype. Clonotypes were aligned to IMGT TRBV, TRBD and TRBJ reference segments using MiTCR v1.1. The analysis included only V-J combinations with a frequency above 0.0001, which together covered around 99% of the repertoires. A TCS score was defined as the ratio between F50 (clonal expansion) and ExV (chaos), using BLOSUM62-based TCRdist between CDR3 peptides within each V-J. Welch's t-statistics and random forest reduced roughly 530 V-J features to roughly 13, which were used in a naive Bayes classifier (R e1071). The public reads were reprocessed in TCRdb via fastp at Q25 and MiXCR, keeping in-frame beta chains. Rows merge per CDR3 protein into single entries with the most common DNA and genes. TCRdb, rather than the study authors, made the V and J calls. Counted in this sample were fewer than 500,000 distinct CDR3 sequences; more than 14% of them appeared once. Clones ranked in the top ten supply around 20% of the sample.

This receptor was taken from a woman younger than 45 with Graves' ophthalmopathy. Sequenced sample: blood. This chain joins TRBV15 to TRBJ2-5; 10 bases in the middle match TRBD1. The base sequence is TGTGCCACCAGCTTACGGGGACAGGGGACCCCACAAGAGACCCAGTACTTC. Its coded protein is CATSLRGQGTPQETQYF. Where the CDR3 stops, the reference TRBV15 and TRBJ2-5 genes take over; the full variable domain is DAMVIQNPRYQVTQFGKPVTLSCSQTLNHNVMYWYQQKSSQAPKLLFHYYDKDFNNEADTPDNFQSRRPNTSFCFLDIRSPGLGDTAMYLCATSLRGQGTPQETQYFGPGTRLLVL.